Below are 16 T cell receptor beta chains sequenced from a single sample in a study of T cell responses to AZD1222 COVID-19 vaccine. Produced via immunoSEQ multiplex PCR; TCRdb's table is partial and in-frame only. The sample includes 95,000 to 150,000 clones, roughly 88% of them seen just once. The specimen was peripheral blood, collected on day 0 of AZD1222 vaccination. The receptors originated from an adult in good health.

This chain uses TRBV5-4 with TRBJ1-4, with a possible D match to TRBD1 (5 bases). Germline CDR1 reads SGHNT; CDR2 reads YYREEE (reference sequence). This CDR3 contains 14 residues. Trimming removed 0 bases at V and 4 bases at J, with 7 bases between. The CDR3 coding sequence is TGTGCCAGCAGCTTGGGACAGAATAATGAAAAACTGTTTTTT. Its protein is CASSLGQNNEKLFF. The whole variable domain, remainder taken from reference TRBV5-4 and TRBJ1-4, is ETGVTQSPTHLIKTRGQQVTLRCSSQSGHNTVSWYQQALGQGPQFIFQYYREEENGRGNFPPRFSGLQFPNYSSELNVNALELDDSALYLCASSLGQNNEKLFFGSGTQLSVL.

CDR3 residues: CASSLADGTGYTF. CDR3 DNA sequence: TGCGCCAGCAGCTTGGCCGATGGGACTGGCTACACCTTC. The rearrangement joins TRBV5-1 to TRBJ1-2, with D possibly TRBD1 on 5 matching bases. V gave up 0 bases and J gave up 7 bases, with 10 bases separating them. From germline, CDR1 is SGHRS and CDR2 YFSETQ. The CDR3 is 13 residues long.

The chain recombines TRBV2 with TRBJ2-7; 8 bases fit TRBD1. The CDR3 runs 13 residues. The ends lost 6 bases at V and 7 bases at J; junction bases unmatched: 8. Germline CDR1 SNHLY, CDR2 FYNNEI. In DNA form, the CDR3 reads TGTGCCAGCAGATTCACAGGGGGTGATGAGCAGTACTTC. Protein: CASRFTGGDEQYF.

The chain combines TRBV7-9 with TRBJ1-4; D might be TRBD1 (5 bases). V was shortened by 1 base and J by 5 bases, with 11 bases between the two germline ends. CDR3 length equals 15 residues. CDR1 is SEHNR and CDR2 is FQNEAQ in the germline V gene (reference sequence). The CDR3 DNA follows: TGTGCCAGCAGCTTAGGTAGGGGAGGCAATGAAAAACTGTTTTTT. Its translation: CASSLGRGGNEKLFF.

The V call is TRBV5-1, the J call TRBJ1-4; 9 bases agree with TRBD1. Germline loops: CDR1 SGHRS, CDR2 YFSETQ. The CDR3 runs 14 residues. J was trimmed by 4 bases and V by 4 bases; bases with no gene match: 2. DNA of the CDR3: TGCGCCAGCAGCCGGACAGGGGTTAATGAAAAACTGTTTTTT. Translated, it gives CASSRTGVNEKLFF.

V and J are TRBV6-4 and TRBJ1-6; tentative D call: TRBD1 (5 bases). CDR1 is MRHNA, CDR2 SNTAGT, per germline. Trimming left V 7 bases short and J 0 bases short, with 16 bases between. The CDR3 is 17 amino acids. Here the CDR3 DNA reads TGTGCCAGCATTCCGGGACCCAGGAGCTCCTATAATTCACCCCTCCACTTT. Residues: CASIPGPRSSYNSPLHF.

The chain uses TRBV28 and TRBJ1-2; weak D call: TRBD1 (6 bases). Per germline, CDR1 MDHEN and CDR2 SYDVKM. This CDR3 spans 13 amino acids. Deletions cut 6 bases from V and 4 bases from J, with 12 bases between. Written as DNA, the CDR3 is TGTGCCAGCAGCCCAGGGGTTGGCTATGGCTACACCTTC. Translated, it gives CASSPGVGYGYTF.

CDR3 residues: CASSVGGGMNEKLFF. The DNA of the CDR3 is TGTGCCAGCAGCGTAGGGGGCGGGATGAATGAAAAACTGTTTTTT. The gene calls are TRBV9 and TRBJ1-4; D might be TRBD1 (5 bases). In germline, CDR1 is SGDLS, CDR2 YYNGEE. The germline V and J ends were trimmed by 0 bases and 5 bases, with 11 bases remaining between them. CDR3 length equals 15 residues.

The chain joins TRBV23-1 to TRBJ2-1; weak D call: TRBD1 (8 bases). TRBV23-1 is marked as an open reading frame, function uncertain. V lost 8 bases and J lost 7, with 33 bases in between. The CDR3 has 19 residues. The CDR3 bases are TGCGCCAGCCGCTTCAAGACAGGGGCTCTCAAGCGGGGCGTTAATGAGCAGTTCTTC. Protein product: CASRFKTGALKRGVNEQFF.

This clone appeared a few times. The chain joins TRBV28 to TRBJ2-3, with TRBD2 identical over 8 bases. The ends lost 3 bases at V and 5 bases at J; junction bases unmatched: 10. The CDR3 totals 16 residues. Germline CDR1 and CDR2: MDHEN and SYDVKM. The CDR3 DNA is TGTGCCAGCAGTTTTTTCGGCGGGAGGTCGGGAGATACGCAGTATTTT. Its protein product is CASSFFGGRSGDTQYF.

The rearrangement uses TRBV5-1 and TRBJ2-7; no reliable D call. The germline V gene has CDR1 SGHRS and CDR2 YFSETQ. The CDR3 totals 14 residues. V was pared by 1 base and J by 5 bases, with 13 bases between. This CDR3 is CASSLSPPWDEQYF. The CDR3 DNA sequence: TGCGCCAGCAGCTTGAGTCCCCCCTGGGACGAGCAGTACTTC.

V gene TRBV5-1 combines with J gene TRBJ2-7; D remains ambiguous. This CDR3 is 13 amino acids long. The V end was cut by 5 bases, the J end by 0 bases, with 9 bases between. In germline, CDR1 is SGHRS, CDR2 YFSETQ. The CDR3 DNA reads as TGCGCCAGCAGTCCCGGTAGCTCCTACGAGCAGTACTTC. Protein product: CASSPGSSYEQYF. Full variable domain (remainder filled in from reference TRBV5-1 and TRBJ2-7): KAGVTQTPRYLIKTRGQQVTLSCSPISGHRSVSWYQQTPGQGLQFLFEYFSETQRNKGNFPGRFSGRQFSNSRSEMNVSTLELGDSALYLCASSPGSSYEQYFGPGTRLTVT.

V gene TRBV5-4 combines with J gene TRBJ1-5; possibly TRBD1 for D (6 bases). V was shortened by 4 bases and J by 4 bases, with 12 bases between the two germline ends. CDR1 is SGHNT and CDR2 is YYREEE in the germline V gene (reference sequence). CDR3 length equals 14 residues. This CDR3 reads CASSKDRINQPQHF. CDR3 in DNA: TGTGCCAGCAGCAAGGACAGAATTAATCAGCCCCAGCATTTT.

The CDR3 protein is CASSLFGQGGGTEAFF. The CDR3 DNA sequence: TGTGCCAGCAGCCTCTTCGGACAGGGCGGGGGAACTGAAGCTTTCTTT. The chain recombines TRBV14 with TRBJ1-1; 8 bases align to TRBD1. Germline CDR1 reads SGHDN; CDR2 reads FVKESK. This CDR3 contains 16 residues. With V trimmed by 4 bases and J by 5 bases, 12 bases remained unmatched.

The gene calls are TRBV7-9 and TRBJ2-7, with D uncertain. This CDR3 is 12 amino acids long. V lost 6 bases and J lost 6, with 12 bases in between. The germline V gene encodes CDR1 SEHNR and CDR2 FQNEAQ (reference sequence). The CDR3 sequence is CASRPMGGEQYF. In nucleotides, the CDR3 is TGTGCCAGCAGACCCATGGGCGGCGAGCAGTACTTC.

This clone appeared once. The gene calls are TRBV7-8 and TRBJ2-1, with 7 bases matching TRBD1. Germline values: CDR1 SGHVS, CDR2 FQNEAQ. The CDR3 spans 13 residues. The J segment lost 2 bases and the V segment lost 10 bases, leaving 5 bases of the junction unmatched. CDR3 DNA sequence: TGTGCCACCAGTCAGGGGGCCTACAATGAGCAGTTCTTC. Amino acids: CATSQGAYNEQFF. The full variable domain, with the rest looked up from reference TRBV7-8 and TRBJ2-1, is GAGVSQSPRYKVAKRGQDVALRCDPISGHVSLFWYQQALGQGPEFLTYFQNEAQLDKSGLPSDRFFAERPEGSVSTLKIQRTQQEDSAVYLCATSQGAYNEQFFGPGTRLTVL.